This T cell receptor (beta chain) was sequenced in a study of Graves' ophthalmopathy and Graves' hyperthyroidism. The CDR3 covers 13 residues. The germline V gene has CDR1 LNHDA and CDR2 SQIVND (reference sequence). Only one count was recorded for this clonotype. The junction departs from the called germline gene at one end, perhaps through a read error. Moderate-to-severe activity, CAS at least 3, NOSPECS at least 4 and duration under 3 months characterized donors with ophthalmopathy. PBMCs had their origin in fresh peripheral blood (approximately 9.9 ml). Amplification of TCR beta CDR3 regions used RNA transcripts. HTBI primers were used in a first-round RT-PCR, which preceded a second-round multiplex PCR. One entry per CDR3 protein results from TCRdb running MiXCR on the multiplex PCR reads. The sample comprises approximately 700,000 distinct CDR3 sequences, 35% to 50% of which are singletons, and less than 55% rests with the top ten.

This clonotype was obtained from an adult man with Graves' ophthalmopathy. Input material: peripheral blood. The gene calls are TRBV19 and TRBJ1-6; TRBD1 agrees at 8 bases. Written as DNA, the CDR3 is TGTGCCAGCAGTACGACAGGGGACTCACTCCTCCACTTT. Residues: CASSTTGDSLLHF.